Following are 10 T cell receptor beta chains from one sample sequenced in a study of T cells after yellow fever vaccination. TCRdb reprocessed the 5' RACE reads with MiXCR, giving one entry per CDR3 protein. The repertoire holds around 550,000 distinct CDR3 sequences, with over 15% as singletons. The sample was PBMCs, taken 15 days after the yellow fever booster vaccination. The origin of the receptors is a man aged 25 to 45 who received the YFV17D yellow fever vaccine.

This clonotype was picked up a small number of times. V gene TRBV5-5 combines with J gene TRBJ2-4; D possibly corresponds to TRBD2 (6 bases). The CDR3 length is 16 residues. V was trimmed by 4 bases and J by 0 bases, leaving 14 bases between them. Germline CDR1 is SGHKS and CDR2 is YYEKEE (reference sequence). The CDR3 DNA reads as TGTGCCAGCAGCCAACCGGGACTCCAAGCCAAAAACATTCAGTACTTC. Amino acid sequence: CASSQPGLQAKNIQYF.

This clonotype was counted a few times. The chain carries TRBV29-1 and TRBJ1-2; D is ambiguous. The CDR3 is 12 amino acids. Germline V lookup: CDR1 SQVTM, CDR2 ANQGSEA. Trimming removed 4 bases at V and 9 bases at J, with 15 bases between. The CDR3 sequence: CSVVMGDNRYTF. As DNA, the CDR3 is TGCAGCGTTGTTATGGGAGATAATCGCTACACCTTC.

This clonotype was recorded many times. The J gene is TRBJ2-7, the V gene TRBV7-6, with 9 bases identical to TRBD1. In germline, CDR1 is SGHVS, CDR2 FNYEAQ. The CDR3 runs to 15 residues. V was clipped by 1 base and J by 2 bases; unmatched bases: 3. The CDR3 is CASSLGTGVAYEQYF. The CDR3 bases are TGTGCCAGCAGCTTAGGGACAGGGGTCGCCTACGAGCAGTACTTC.

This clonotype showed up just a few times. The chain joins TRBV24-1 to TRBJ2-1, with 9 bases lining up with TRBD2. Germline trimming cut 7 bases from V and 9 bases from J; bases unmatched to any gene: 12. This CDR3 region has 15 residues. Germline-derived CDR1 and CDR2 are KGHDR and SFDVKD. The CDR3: CATSDSGSRVLEQFF. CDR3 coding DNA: TGTGCCACCAGCGATAGCGGGAGTCGGGTCCTTGAGCAGTTCTTC.

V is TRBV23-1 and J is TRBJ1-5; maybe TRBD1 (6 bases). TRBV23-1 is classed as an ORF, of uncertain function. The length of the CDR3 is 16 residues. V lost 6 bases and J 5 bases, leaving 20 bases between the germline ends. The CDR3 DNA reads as TGCGCCAGCAGCAAACCGGGGGGGACATTCGATCAGCCCCAGCATTTT. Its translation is CASSKPGGTFDQPQHF.

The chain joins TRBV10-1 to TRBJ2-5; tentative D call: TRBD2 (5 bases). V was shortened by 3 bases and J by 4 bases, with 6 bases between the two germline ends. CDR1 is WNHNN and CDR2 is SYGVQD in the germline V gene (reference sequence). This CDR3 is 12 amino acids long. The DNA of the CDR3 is TGCGCCAGCAGTGATGGAGGAGAGACCCAGTACTTC. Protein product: CASSDGGETQYF.

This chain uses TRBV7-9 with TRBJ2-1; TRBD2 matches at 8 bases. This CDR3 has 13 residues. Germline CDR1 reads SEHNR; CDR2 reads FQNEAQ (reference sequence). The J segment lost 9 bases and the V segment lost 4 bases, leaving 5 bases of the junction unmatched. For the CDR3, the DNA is TGTGCCAGCAGCTCCCCGGGGGGGGCTGAGCAGTTCTTC. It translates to CASSSPGGAEQFF.

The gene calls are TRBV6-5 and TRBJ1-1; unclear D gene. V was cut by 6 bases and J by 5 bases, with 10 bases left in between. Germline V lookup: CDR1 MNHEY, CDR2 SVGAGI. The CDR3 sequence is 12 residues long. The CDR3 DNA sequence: TGTGCCAGCAGATCCCCGGGGACTGAAGCTTTCTTT. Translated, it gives CASRSPGTEAFF.

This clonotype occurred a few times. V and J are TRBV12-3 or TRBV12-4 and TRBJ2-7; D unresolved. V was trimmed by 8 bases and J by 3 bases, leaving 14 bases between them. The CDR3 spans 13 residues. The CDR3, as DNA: TGTGCCAGCGGCCTCCAGCCACTCTACGAGCAGTACTTC. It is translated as CASGLQPLYEQYF.

This CDR3 is CSALRVEREYYNEQFF. The CDR3 nucleotides are TGCAGTGCTCTTCGGGTTGAGCGGGAGTACTACAATGAGCAGTTCTTC. The genes are TRBV20-1 and TRBJ2-1; 8 bases are shared with TRBD2. Germline V gene sequence: CDR1 DFQATT, CDR2 SNEGSKA (reference sequence). The trim removed 5 bases at V and 3 bases at J, leaving 12 bases unmatched. The CDR3 consists of 16 residues.